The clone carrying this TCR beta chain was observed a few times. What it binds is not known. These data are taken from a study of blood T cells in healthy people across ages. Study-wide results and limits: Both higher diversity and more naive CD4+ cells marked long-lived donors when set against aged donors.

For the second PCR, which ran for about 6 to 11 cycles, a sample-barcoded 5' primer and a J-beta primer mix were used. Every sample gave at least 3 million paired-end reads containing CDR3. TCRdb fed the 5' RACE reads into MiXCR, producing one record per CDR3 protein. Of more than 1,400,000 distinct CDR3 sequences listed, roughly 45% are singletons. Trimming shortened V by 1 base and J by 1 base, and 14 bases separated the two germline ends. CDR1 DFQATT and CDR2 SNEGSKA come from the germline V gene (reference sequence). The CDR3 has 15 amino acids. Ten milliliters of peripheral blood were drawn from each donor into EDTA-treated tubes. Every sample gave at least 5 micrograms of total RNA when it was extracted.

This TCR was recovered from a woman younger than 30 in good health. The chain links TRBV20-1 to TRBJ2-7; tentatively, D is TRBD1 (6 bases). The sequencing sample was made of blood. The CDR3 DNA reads TGCAGTGCTAGAGGGGAACAGGGATCGTCCTACGAGCAGTACTTC. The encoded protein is CSARGEQGSSYEQYF.